This T cell receptor beta chain comes out of a study of CD8+ T cells in alopecia areata. Treatment specified: oral pan-JAK inhibitor, 5-10 mg twice daily. Researchers gathered lesional scalp punch biopsies and peripheral blood from patients with alopecia areata. Losses at the gene ends were 3 bases for V and 2 bases for J; bases not matched to a gene: 1. This CDR3 contains 15 residues. Germline values: CDR1 MGHDK, CDR2 SYGVNS. Study results and caveats: The study found TCR sharing across patients less clear than in mice, possibly for HLA reasons. Scalp clonality and expanded CD8+ clones among the top 100 showed significant decreases with tofacitinib.

This clone appeared a few times. What it recognizes is unknown. cDNA serving as the sequencing template came from extracted, reverse transcribed RNA. Method: immunoSEQ multiplex PCR; TCRdb's copy keeps in-frame clones and lacks some. The profile shows about 200,000 clones, roughly 60% of them singletons. The specimen was CD4+ T cells sorted from blood, collected at week 24, from a patient treated with tofacitinib. This chain joins TRBV25-1 and TRBJ2-7, with 13 positions matching TRBD2. This clonotype originated in a human donor with alopecia areata. The CDR3 loop is CASSDTSGGAYEQYF. For the CDR3, the DNA is TGTGCCAGCAGTGATACTAGCGGGGGGGCCTACGAGCAGTACTTC.